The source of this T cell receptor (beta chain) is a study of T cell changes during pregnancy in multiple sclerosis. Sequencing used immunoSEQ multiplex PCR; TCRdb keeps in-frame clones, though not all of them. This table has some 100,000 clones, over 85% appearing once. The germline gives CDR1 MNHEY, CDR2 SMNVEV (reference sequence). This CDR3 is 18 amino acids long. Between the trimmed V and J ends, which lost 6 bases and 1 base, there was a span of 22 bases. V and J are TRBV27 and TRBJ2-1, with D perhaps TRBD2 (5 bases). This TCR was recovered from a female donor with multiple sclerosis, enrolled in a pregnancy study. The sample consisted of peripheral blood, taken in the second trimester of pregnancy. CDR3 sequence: CASSRHPQRTLSYNEQFF. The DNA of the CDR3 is TGTGCCAGCAGCCGTCACCCTCAGCGGACCCTTTCCTACAATGAGCAGTTCTTC.